The 12 T cell receptor beta chains below all came from one sample that was sequenced in a study of T cells after yellow fever vaccination. Each CDR3 protein gets one entry after TCRdb re-called the 5' RACE reads with MiXCR. This sample has a few hundred thousand distinct CDR3 sequences, with around 8.6% found just once. This material consisted of CD4+ T cells sorted from PBMCs, taken 5 days after the yellow fever booster vaccination. The receptors originated from a young man who received the YFV17D yellow fever vaccine.

This clonotype turned up a few times. V gene TRBV4-3 combines with J gene TRBJ1-5; unclear D gene. Germline V gene data show CDR1 as LGHNA and CDR2 as YSLEER. V gave up 0 bases and J gave up 4 bases, with 7 bases separating them. This CDR3 has 14 amino acids. CDR3 sequence (DNA): TGCGCCAGCAGCCAAGAATTCCCGAATCAGCCCCAGCATTTT. Encoded protein: CASSQEFPNQPQHF.

The chain is built from TRBV6-6 and TRBJ1-2, with D possibly being TRBD1 (5 bases). Trimming took 0 bases from V and 4 from J, leaving 6 bases between them. Looked up from germline, CDR1 is MNHNY and CDR2 is SVGAGI (reference sequence). The CDR3 loop spans 13 amino acids. In nucleotides, the CDR3 is TGTGCCAGCAGTTACTCGGACACCTATGGCTACACCTTC. The encoded protein is CASSYSDTYGYTF.

In its sample, this clonotype was seen a few times. J is TRBJ1-1 and V is TRBV18; tentative D call: TRBD1 (5 bases). Germline CDR1 KGHSH, CDR2 LQKENI. Trimming cost V 4 bases and J 4 bases, with 16 bases left between them. This CDR3 has 15 amino acids. This CDR3 reads CASSLPLGGVTEAFF. The CDR3 nucleotides are TGTGCCAGCTCACTTCCCCTCGGGGGGGTCACTGAAGCTTTCTTT.

This chain joins TRBV5-1 and TRBJ1-6, with TRBD1 matching 8 bases. Germline loops: CDR1 SGHRS, CDR2 YFSETQ. This CDR3 contains 13 residues. The trim removed 5 bases at V and 7 bases at J, leaving 2 bases unmatched. As DNA, the CDR3 is TGCGCCAGCAGGGACAGGGAGAATTCACCCCTCCACTTT. As protein: CASRDRENSPLHF.

V gene TRBV7-9 combines with J gene TRBJ2-7, with 9 bases identical to TRBD1. Germline V CDR1 and CDR2: SEHNR, FQNEAQ (reference sequence). This CDR3 is built from 15 residues. With 6 bases clipped from V and 6 bases from J, the junction kept 12 bases outside the gene matches. This CDR3 reads CASSYQPGQGSEQYF. CDR3 in DNA: TGTGCCAGCAGTTACCAGCCGGGACAGGGCTCCGAGCAGTACTTC.

The chain links TRBV6-5 to TRBJ2-1; TRBD1 agrees at 8 bases. V dropped 6 bases and J dropped 3; count of bases not matched to a gene: 10. There are 16 residues in the CDR3. From germline, CDR1 is MNHEY and CDR2 SVGAGI. This CDR3 reads CASSPTRQGLYNEQFF. In DNA form, the CDR3 reads TGTGCCAGCAGCCCAACCCGACAGGGGCTCTACAATGAGCAGTTCTTC.

This clonotype was seen ten or more times. The chain links TRBV10-3 to TRBJ2-5; D not resolved. The CDR3 contains 12 residues. CDR1 is ENHRY, CDR2 SYGVKD, per germline. V lost 3 bases to trimming and J lost 2 bases, with 4 bases between them. DNA for the CDR3: TGTGCCATCAGTGACAGACAAGAGACCCAGTACTTC. Protein: CAISDRQETQYF.

This clonotype was observed many times. V gene TRBV12-3 or TRBV12-4 combines with J gene TRBJ2-2; possibly TRBD1 for D (6 bases). There are 16 residues in the CDR3. V was trimmed by 0 bases and J by 3 bases, leaving 11 bases between them. CDR3 nucleotide sequence: TGTGCCAGCAGTTTAGCCCAGGGGTCGTACACCGGGGAGCTGTTTTTT. Its protein is CASSLAQGSYTGELFF.

V and J are TRBV19 and TRBJ2-7, with D uncertain. The CDR3 is made up of 15 amino acids. V lost 3 bases to trimming and J lost 6 bases, with 18 bases between them. The germline V gene encodes CDR1 LNHDA and CDR2 SQIVND (reference sequence). In nucleotides, the CDR3 is TGTGCCAGTAGTATCCTCCCACGCCTGGGATCCGAGCAGTACTTC. Protein sequence: CASSILPRLGSEQYF.

The chain has TRBV9 and TRBJ2-5; D possibly corresponds to TRBD2 (7 bases). Between the trimmed V and J ends, which lost 2 bases and 2 bases, there was a span of 13 bases. Germline-derived CDR1 and CDR2 are SGDLS and YYNGEE. The CDR3 length is 15 residues. The CDR3 spells CASSVGGAHQETQYF. CDR3 coding DNA: TGTGCCAGCAGCGTTGGGGGGGCCCATCAAGAGACCCAGTACTTC.

The chain joins TRBV28 to TRBJ2-6; D might be TRBD2 (7 bases). The ends were cut back, 5 bases at V and 2 bases at J, with 10 bases in the middle. From germline, CDR1 is MDHEN and CDR2 SYDVKM. The CDR3 is made up of 15 amino acids. The CDR3 DNA is TGTGCCAGCAGTATAGGGGGGGCTGGGGCCAACGTCCTGACTTTC. It encodes CASSIGGAGANVLTF.

This clonotype occurred once. This rearrangement joins TRBV4-1 to TRBJ1-1, with 7 bases lining up with TRBD1. Per germline, CDR1 MGHRA and CDR2 YSYEKL. The J segment lost 0 bases and the V segment lost 3 bases, leaving 4 bases of the junction unmatched. The CDR3 runs 15 residues. The CDR3 region is CASSHTGAVNTEAFF. The CDR3 DNA is TGCGCCAGCAGCCATACAGGGGCCGTGAACACTGAAGCTTTCTTT.